This entry is about one T cell receptor (beta chain). As handled by the study authors: Reference gene primers were amplified, and this amplification served to estimate nucleated cell counts. Profiled with immunoSEQ multiplex PCR; TCRdb holds only in-frame clones, not every one. D and trimming were read from the DNA, whereas the V and J calls and clone size are those reported in that table. The table shows about 71,000 clones, with around 76% occurring only once. V lost 11 bases, J lost 2 bases, and 13 bases lay in between. The CDR3 spans 13 residues. The germline CDR1 and CDR2 sequences are MNHEY and SVGAGI. The data belong to a study of blood T cell repertoires in COVID-19. Across the whole study: PBMCs, B-cell-depleted T cells, or T cells provided the cDNA or gDNA that made up the material.

Sequencing was performed on peripheral blood. The chain links TRBV6-5 to TRBJ1-5; D might be TRBD1 (6 bases). This TCR came from a woman over 75 with acute or convalescent COVID-19. DNA for the CDR3: TGTGCCGGGGGCGCAGGGGGCAATCAGCCCCAGCATTTT. Its protein is CAGGAGGNQPQHF.